This TCR beta chain was sequenced for a study of OX40 agonist ivuxolimab in advanced cancers. Regarding the study in general: Ivuxolimab was a fully human IgG2 agonistic monoclonal antibody targeting the costimulatory receptor OX40 (CD134). Of the approximately 54 dose-escalation patients, hepatocellular carcinoma was present in roughly 19, melanoma in around 15, renal cell carcinoma in 9 and head and neck cancer in 9. Peripheral TCRbeta sequencing aimed to test whether ivuxolimab altered TCR sequence diversity and caused clonal T-cell expansion. Intravenous ivuxolimab was administered to patients every 2 weeks at six dose levels: 0.01, 0.1, 0.3, 1.5, 3 and 10 mg/kg. Patients were allowed to have had prior anti-PD-1, anti-PD-L1 or anti-CTLA-4 therapy, and 40% of the dose-escalation patients had been treated with checkpoint inhibitors. The paper reports the monotherapy dose-escalation portion (N of about 50 patients) of the phase I ivuxolimab trial. The dose-escalation cohort was roughly 80% male with a mean age of around 62 years, ranging from roughly 23 to 79. Three dose-escalation patients achieved partial responses, one with hepatocellular carcinoma and two with cutaneous melanoma. Study-level results and caveats: On average, CD8+ T cells showed more expanded clones than CD4+ T cells after ivuxolimab. Partial responders in the 0.1-3.0 mg/kg groups had among the lowest normalized peripheral clonal expansion, especially among CD8+ T cells. Which antigens the clonally expanded peripheral T cells were specific for was not determined. At doses from 0.1 to 3.0 mg/kg, clonal expansion was seen in both CD4+ and CD8+ blood T cells between baseline and week 6. Low levels of normalized T-cell clonal expansion were also seen in some nonresponding patients.

Points on this clone: This receptor's antigen is unknown. Base qualities were left out, and no much larger clone turns up one base away.

Patients with autoimmune disease history or receiving systemic immunosuppression were excluded from the trial. Peripheral blood for TCR sequencing was collected from all dose cohorts at baseline, on cycle 4 day 1, and on cycle 7 day 1. The samples were drawn from a first-in-human, open-label, multicenter phase I dose-escalation trial of ivuxolimab. Adults with locally advanced or metastatic melanoma, renal cell, hepatocellular, or head and neck squamous cell carcinoma were enrolled in the trial. Before TCR sequencing, CD4+ T cells and CD8+ T cells from peripheral blood were sorted into separate populations. Genomic DNA was extracted from sorted cells for sequencing of the TCRbeta CDR3 region. TCRbeta CDR3 regions were sequenced using the immunoSEQ Assay. TCRdb holds this immuneACCESS table with in-frame rearrangements only. Some clones are missing; in checked studies, unresolved V genes explain under half, and the rest has no known cause. A total of 25,000 to 30,000 clones appear in this sample, about 88% of them only once. The ten largest clonotypes hold under 30% of the sample.

This receptor was obtained from an adult with an advanced solid tumor such as melanoma, head and neck, liver or kidney cancer. This specimen consisted of CD4+ or CD8+ T cells sorted from blood, obtained in a trial of the OX40 agonist ivuxolimab.

The CDR3 reads CASSLVSGKGENTEAFF. The DNA sequence is TGTGCCAGCAGCTTAGTTTCGGGGAAGGGGGAGAACACTGAAGCTTTCTTT. The rearrangement joined TRBV7-9 to TRBJ1-1, with TRBD1 perhaps the D gene, on 6 matching bases. The germline ends are 16 bases apart after V is trimmed by 1 base and J by 1 base. Spanning cysteine to phenylalanine, the CDR3 consists of 17 amino acids. The read is trimmed to its CDR3 DNA, 51 bases read in frame from base 1. Looking up the germline V gene (reference sequence) yields CDR1 SEHNR and CDR2 FQNEAQ.